The entry below describes one T cell receptor (beta chain). The sample belongs to a study of blood T cell repertoires in COVID-19. Clones were sequenced by immunoSEQ multiplex PCR, and TCRdb holds only the in-frame ones, with some missing. The repertoire holds roughly 28,000 clones, about 83% seen once, with 60% to 80% in the top ten. The V and J ends lost 3 bases and 4 bases, in that order; junction bases with no gene match: 4. CDR3 length: 16 residues. Germline V gene lookup returns CDR1 LNHDA and CDR2 SQIVND (reference sequence). Sample: peripheral blood. The chain recombines TRBV19 with TRBJ1-6; 9 bases are a match to TRBD1. The source of this sequence is a man between 65 and 80 years old with acute or convalescent COVID-19. This CDR3 reads CASSISGTGYNSPLHF. The DNA of the CDR3 is TGTGCCAGTAGTATTTCCGGGACAGGGTATAATTCACCCCTCCACTTT.